The next 32 T cell receptor beta chains were all read from a single sample in a study of cytomegalovirus exposure and HLA in healthy donors. A multiplex PCR was run with 60 Vbeta primers and 13 Jbeta primers. Sequenced by immunoSEQ multiplex PCR; TCRdb stores in-frame clones only, minus some. This sample carries more than 150,000 clones, 77% of them seen once, and the ten largest clones take 1.4% to 1.5%. The sample consisted of PBMCs. Receptors originate from a young man in good health and CMV-seronegative.

The CDR3 coding sequence is TGTGCCAGCTCACCAAGTACGGTCGGACTAGCGAACCTACATGTCGGCGATGAGCAGTTCTTC. Translation gives CASSPSTVGLANLHVGDEQFF. This chain connects TRBV18 to TRBJ2-1; 9 bases match TRBD2. From germline, CDR1 is KGHSH and CDR2 LQKENI. The CDR3 is made up of 21 amino acids. V trimming: 2 bases; J trimming: 8 bases; junction bases outside the gene matches: 25.

The chain couples TRBV5-6 to TRBJ1-5; D unclear. Germline assignment: CDR1 SGHDT and CDR2 YYEEEE. V lost 3 bases and J 0 bases, leaving 16 bases between the germline ends. The CDR3 sequence is 17 residues long. Written as DNA, the CDR3 is TGTGCCAGCAGCTATATGACAACTAGGTATAGCAATCAGCCCCAGCATTTT. Translation gives CASSYMTTRYSNQPQHF.

This chain joins TRBV6-6 and TRBJ2-1; TRBD2 aligns across 9 bases. Germline V gives CDR1 MNHNY, CDR2 SVGAGI (reference sequence). The CDR3 totals 16 residues. Trimming at V came to 0 bases and at J to 2 bases, leaving 2 bases not matched to a gene. The CDR3: CASSYSTSGPYNEQFF. CDR3 in DNA: TGTGCCAGCAGTTACTCTACTAGCGGGCCCTACAATGAGCAGTTCTTC.

The rearrangement uses TRBV19 and TRBJ2-3; D gene ambiguous. The V end was cut by 2 bases, the J end by 7 bases, with 13 bases between. The length of the CDR3 is 14 residues. Germline V gives CDR1 LNHDA, CDR2 SQIVND (reference sequence). CDR3 coding DNA: TGTGCCAGTAGTATAAGTCTCCTACCCTATACGCAGTATTTT. It translates to CASSISLLPYTQYF.

This clone was seen more than once but under ten times. V is TRBV5-6 and J is TRBJ2-2, with 14 bases lining up with TRBD2. V lost 2 bases, J lost 7 bases, and 4 bases stayed unmatched. This CDR3 has 16 amino acids. The germline V gene has CDR1 SGHDT and CDR2 YYEEEE. In DNA form, the CDR3 reads TGTGCCAGCAGCTTAGGACTAGCGGGAGGTATCGGGGAGCTGTTTTTT. Amino acids: CASSLGLAGGIGELFF.

The chain combines TRBV30 with TRBJ2-5; D is unresolved. The DNA end is more similar to TRBJ2-7, so the J call may be wrong. The CDR3 spans 13 residues. From germline, CDR1 is GTSNPN and CDR2 SVGIG (reference sequence). The CDR3 nucleotides read TGTGCCTGGAGGGTAGGTCCAACTACCGAGCAGTACTTC. Amino acids: CAWRVGPTTEQYF.

V usage is TRBV28 and J usage is TRBJ2-7; D is undetermined. Looked up from germline, CDR1 is MDHEN and CDR2 is SYDVKM. Trimming pared 4 bases from V and 3 bases from J, leaving 7 bases between. The CDR3 runs to 12 residues. DNA of the CDR3: TGTGCCAGCAGTTCGAGGTTCTACGAGCAGTACTTC. Amino acid sequence: CASSSRFYEQYF.

This chain joins TRBV6-5 and TRBJ1-2; the D is unclear. CDR1 MNHEY and CDR2 SVGAGI come from the germline V gene. With 5 bases removed from V and 7 bases from J, the gap between germline ends came to 14 bases. The CDR3 is 13 amino acids. The DNA of the CDR3 is TGTGCCAGCAGTGACTTACAGTCCGGTGGCTACACCTTC. Translating gives CASSDLQSGGYTF.

The rearrangement joins TRBV7-2 to TRBJ2-7; 11 bases line up with TRBD2. CDR3 length: 17 amino acids. The junction had 9 bases not matched to a gene; V was cut back by 5 bases and J by 0 bases. The germline CDR1 and CDR2 sequences are SGHTA and FQGNSA. Here the CDR3 DNA reads TGTGCCAGCAGCCAGCCCGGACTAGCGGGCAACTCCTACGAGCAGTACTTC. Translation gives CASSQPGLAGNSYEQYF.

The rearrangement joins TRBV29-1 to TRBJ2-3; D uncertain. V was pared by 7 bases and J by 6 bases, with 8 bases between. Germline values: CDR1 SQVTM, CDR2 ANQGSEA. This CDR3 is built from 10 residues. The CDR3 is CSADGDTQYF. The CDR3 nucleotides read TGCAGCGCAGACGGGGATACGCAGTATTTT.

A word on this clone: Distinct nucleotide sequences in the sample also encode this CDR3. J is TRBJ2-3 and V is TRBV7-2, with D tentatively TRBD1 (5 bases). Germline CDR1 SGHTA, CDR2 FQGNSA. The V end was cut by 5 bases, the J end by 2 bases, with 11 bases between. The CDR3 consists of 14 residues. The CDR3 sequence: CASSPGHSTDTQYF. The DNA of the CDR3 is TGTGCCAGCAGCCCCGGACACTCCACAGATACGCAGTATTTT. Full variable domain (outside the CDR3, taken from reference TRBV7-2 and TRBJ2-3): GAGVSQSPSNKVTEKGKDVELRCDPISGHTALYWYRQSLGQGLEFLIYFQGNSAPDKSGLPSDRFSAERTGGSVSTLTIQRTQQEDSAVYLCASSPGHSTDTQYFGPGTRLTVL.

The chain carries TRBV7-2 and TRBJ2-7; the D gene is possibly TRBD2 (6 bases). CDR3 length: 11 amino acids. Trimming cost V 7 bases and J 6 bases, with 10 bases left between them. Germline values: CDR1 SGHTA, CDR2 FQGNSA. The CDR3 nucleotides read TGTGCCAGCATCGTGGGGGGCGAGCAGTACTTC. Translation gives CASIVGGEQYF.

The J gene is TRBJ1-5, the V gene TRBV4-3; TRBD1 agrees at 7 bases. There are 15 residues in the CDR3. The J segment lost 4 bases and the V segment lost 0 bases, leaving 3 bases of the junction unmatched. Germline V CDR1 and CDR2: LGHNA, YSLEER. The CDR3 region has the DNA TGCGCCAGCAGCCAAGATTGGACAGGTAATCAGCCCCAGCATTTT. Protein product: CASSQDWTGNQPQHF.

The V call is TRBV10-3, the J call TRBJ2-7; a possible D gene is TRBD1 (6 bases). This CDR3 spans 14 amino acids. Trimming took off 5 bases at V and 1 base at J, with 12 bases between the two ends. CDR1 and CDR2 (germline): ENHRY, SYGVKD. CDR3 bases: TGTGCCATCAGTCAGTTGACAGGATCCTACGAGCAGTACTTC. Protein product: CAISQLTGSYEQYF.

The rearrangement uses TRBV6-5 and TRBJ2-7; 7 nucleotides match TRBD2. The V gene end was trimmed by 5 bases and the J gene end by 4 bases; junction bases not matched to a gene: 8. The germline V gene has CDR1 MNHEY and CDR2 SVGAGI. The CDR3 has 14 residues. The CDR3 region is CASSQSGTIYEQYF. CDR3 nucleotides: TGTGCCAGCAGTCAATCCGGGACTATTTACGAGCAGTACTTC.

This chain uses TRBV9 with TRBJ2-1; a possible D gene is TRBD2 (7 bases). V was clipped by 4 bases and J by 10 bases, with 18 bases between them. CDR1 and CDR2 (germline): SGDLS, YYNGEE. This CDR3 is built from 14 residues. This CDR3 reads CASSRGGGAGEQFF. CDR3 coding DNA: TGTGCCAGCAGCCGCGGTGGGGGGGCTGGGGAGCAGTTCTTC.

The chain's CDR3 is CASSYRGFYEQYF. DNA for the CDR3: TGTGCCAGCAGTTACAGGGGATTCTACGAGCAGTACTTC. The rearrangement joins TRBV27 to TRBJ2-7, with 7 bases aligning to TRBD1. The CDR3 sequence is 13 residues long. V trimming: 4 bases; J trimming: 3 bases; junction bases outside the gene matches: 3. The V gene's germline CDR1 is MNHEY and CDR2 SMNVEV (reference sequence).

This chain connects TRBV28 to TRBJ2-1, with 7 bases aligning to TRBD2. The CDR3 runs 14 residues. From germline, CDR1 is MDHEN and CDR2 SYDVKM. V shed 7 bases, J shed 3 bases, and the junction held 6 bases outside the gene matches. CDR3 residues: CASIYAGVYNEQFF. CDR3 sequence (DNA): TGTGCCAGCATTTACGCGGGAGTCTACAATGAGCAGTTCTTC.

The CDR3 sequence is CASSTTGVNEKLFF. Here the CDR3 DNA reads TGTGCCAGTAGTACAACAGGGGTTAATGAAAAACTGTTTTTT. J is TRBJ1-4 and V is TRBV19, with 7 bases matching TRBD1. This CDR3 comprises 14 residues. In germline, CDR1 is LNHDA, CDR2 SQIVND (reference sequence). V was pared by 4 bases and J by 4 bases, with 3 bases of the junction left unmatched. The full variable domain, completed using reference TRBV19 and TRBJ1-4, is DGGITQSPKYLFRKEGQNVTLSCEQNLNHDAMYWYRQDPGQGLRLIYYSQIVNDFQKGDIAEGYSVSREKKESFPLTVTSAQKNPTAFYLCASSTTGVNEKLFFGSGTQLSVL.

The V gene is TRBV4-2, the J gene TRBJ2-5, with 8 bases fitting TRBD2. CDR3 length equals 16 residues. Germline values: CDR1 LGHNA, CDR2 YNFKEQ. J gave up 4 bases and V 4 bases, and 11 bases lay outside the gene matches. CDR3 in amino acids: CASSPKREWGRETQYF. CDR3 coding DNA: TGTGCCAGCAGCCCTAAGCGGGAGTGGGGAAGAGAGACCCAGTACTTC.

The chain couples TRBV5-8 to TRBJ2-5; maybe TRBD1 (6 bases). This CDR3 has 15 amino acids. Per the germline V gene, CDR1 is SGHTS and CDR2 is YDEGEE. V was pared by 4 bases and J by 5 bases, with 18 bases between. The CDR3: CASSKGSGVWETQYF. The CDR3, as DNA: TGTGCCAGCAGCAAGGGATCAGGGGTTTGGGAGACCCAGTACTTC.

The chain recombines TRBV5-1 with TRBJ2-5, with D tentatively TRBD1 (5 bases). V was trimmed by 4 bases and J by 5 bases, leaving 18 bases between them. Germline lookup yields CDR1 SGHRS and CDR2 YFSETQ. This CDR3 comprises 15 residues. In DNA, the CDR3 is TGCGCCAGCAGCCCCCCGTATCCAGGGATGGAGACCCAGTACTTC. This sequence encodes CASSPPYPGMETQYF.

The chain combines TRBV4-3 with TRBJ1-4, with 9 bases matching TRBD1. The CDR3 is 16 amino acids. Germline V CDR1 and CDR2: LGHNA, YSLEER. Germline trimming cut 4 bases from V and 6 bases from J; bases unmatched to any gene: 9. CDR3 sequence: CASSPLQGARDEKLFF. The CDR3 region has the DNA TGCGCCAGCAGCCCCTTACAGGGGGCAAGGGATGAAAAACTGTTTTTT.

The CDR3 DNA reads TGTGCCAGTAGTATGTTCGGGCGGGGGGTCTTGAACACCGGGGAGCTGTTTTTT. As protein: CASSMFGRGVLNTGELFF. The V and J genes are TRBV19 and TRBJ2-2; 8 bases align to TRBD2. The CDR3 sequence is 18 residues long. CDR1 and CDR2 (germline): LNHDA, SQIVND (reference sequence). V was clipped by 3 bases and J by 1 base; unmatched bases: 10.

The V and J genes are TRBV21-1 and TRBJ2-1; the table assigns TRBD2, which was not confirmed against the DNA. TRBV21-1 is given as a pseudogene. The CDR3 loop spans 17 amino acids. The CDR3 here is CASTPSEGGSGHNEQFF. The CDR3 DNA reads TGTGCCAGCACCCCGTCAGAGGGGGGGTCGGGGCACAATGAGCAGTTCTTC.

V usage is TRBV6-6 and J usage is TRBJ2-5; a weak D match, TRBD2 (6 bases). The CDR3 is made up of 15 amino acids. Trimming took 2 bases from V and 2 from J, leaving 12 bases between them. Germline CDR1 reads MNHNY; CDR2 reads SVGAGI (reference sequence). The CDR3 coding sequence is TGTGCCAGCAGTTACGGCGGGACTGGACAAGAGACCCAGTACTTC. It is translated as CASSYGGTGQETQYF.

The chain combines TRBV5-4 with TRBJ2-3, with D tentatively TRBD1 (6 bases). Trimming left V 4 bases short and J 5 bases short, with 20 bases between. Germline V gene data show CDR1 as SGHNT and CDR2 as YYREEE (reference sequence). The CDR3 loop spans 16 amino acids. This chain's CDR3 is CASSIIQGSERDTQYF. CDR3 sequence (DNA): TGTGCCAGCAGCATCATACAGGGTTCCGAGAGAGATACGCAGTATTTT.

J is TRBJ2-2 and V is TRBV18; 11 bases agree with TRBD2. This CDR3 spans 15 amino acids. The trim removed 2 bases at V and 5 bases at J, leaving 1 base unmatched. CDR1 is KGHSH, CDR2 LQKENI, per germline. The CDR3 DNA reads as TGTGCCAGCTCACCAAGACTAGCGGGAACCGGGGAGCTGTTTTTT. Protein: CASSPRLAGTGELFF.

V gene TRBV5-1 combines with J gene TRBJ2-2, with TRBD1 identical over 7 bases. The CDR3 length is 17 residues. Germline assignment: CDR1 SGHRS and CDR2 YFSETQ. The V segment lost 4 bases and the J segment 2 bases; nucleotides outside the gene matches: 11. CDR3 sequence reads: CASSKTSGTVNTGELFF. DNA of the CDR3: TGCGCCAGCAGCAAGACTTCCGGGACAGTAAACACCGGGGAGCTGTTTTTT. The whole variable domain, remainder taken from reference TRBV5-1 and TRBJ2-2, is KAGVTQTPRYLIKTRGQQVTLSCSPISGHRSVSWYQQTPGQGLQFLFEYFSETQRNKGNFPGRFSGRQFSNSRSEMNVSTLELGDSALYLCASSKTSGTVNTGELFFGEGSRLTVL.

The chain is built from TRBV6-5 and TRBJ2-5; TRBD1 agrees at 12 bases. Judging by the DNA end, TRBJ2-7 fits better; the J call may be wrong. This CDR3 region has 14 residues. Germline CDR1 is MNHEY and CDR2 is SVGAGI. CDR3 nucleotides: TGTGCCAGCAGTAGGGGACAGGGGGCGTACGAGCAGTACTTC. Protein product: CASSRGQGAYEQYF.

The genes are TRBV5-4 and TRBJ2-1; D possibly corresponds to TRBD2 (6 bases). The germline CDR1 and CDR2 sequences are SGHNT and YYREEE (reference sequence). This CDR3 spans 17 amino acids. V gave up 4 bases and J gave up 5 bases, with 22 bases separating them. This CDR3 is CASSPPLVADGDNEQFF. DNA for the CDR3: TGTGCCAGCAGCCCGCCACTAGTAGCGGACGGAGACAATGAGCAGTTCTTC.

There are a few counts of this clone. The genes are TRBV4-1 and TRBJ1-5; 9 positions agree with TRBD1. Germline lookup yields CDR1 MGHRA and CDR2 YSYEKL. V lost 3 bases, J lost 5 bases, and 5 bases stayed unmatched. This CDR3 contains 15 residues. The CDR3 loop reads CASSQIQGADQPQHF. The CDR3 nucleotides are TGCGCCAGCAGCCAGATACAGGGGGCCGATCAGCCCCAGCATTTT.